These 27 T cell receptor beta chains were sequenced from one sample in a study of T cells in Graves' hyperthyroidism and ophthalmopathy. RNA transcripts were the template for amplifying TCR beta CDR3 regions. HTBI primers were used for first-round RT-PCR of the TCR CDR3. TCRdb independently ran MiXCR on the multiplex PCR reads; one entry per CDR3 protein. This sample has some 350,000 distinct CDR3 sequences; roughly 15% occur once, and the top ten carry about 21%. Sample: blood. All receptors derive from a woman aged 60-70 years with Graves' ophthalmopathy.

This clonotype has ten or more counts. V is TRBV30 and J is TRBJ1-3, with D perhaps TRBD1 (6 bases). Trimming took off 0 bases at V and 0 bases at J, with 12 bases between the two ends. CDR1 is GTSNPN and CDR2 is SVGIG in the germline V gene (reference sequence). This CDR3 has 16 amino acids. DNA for the CDR3: TGTGCCTGGAGTGTACGGGGGCTCAGCTCTGGAAACACCATATATTTT. Translation gives CAWSVRGLSSGNTIYF.

In its sample, this clonotype was seen many times. V gene TRBV27 combines with J gene TRBJ2-7; D may correspond to TRBD1 or TRBD2 (5 bases each). Trimming removed 6 bases from V and 6 bases from J, with 15 bases in between. The CDR3 extends over 13 amino acids. Germline V lookup: CDR1 MNHEY, CDR2 SMNVEV (reference sequence). The CDR3 loop reads CASSLLEGSEQYF. The CDR3 DNA sequence: TGTGCCAGCAGCCTATTAGAGGGGAGCGAGCAGTACTTC.

This clonotype occurred a few times. V gene TRBV28 combines with J gene TRBJ2-1, with 12 bases matching TRBD2. The CDR3 sequence is 17 residues long. Germline lookup yields CDR1 MDHEN and CDR2 SYDVKM. V shed 6 bases, J shed 3 bases, and the junction held 9 bases outside the gene matches. The CDR3 protein is CASRLEASGRVYNEQFF. CDR3 coding DNA: TGTGCCAGCAGGCTTGAGGCTAGCGGGAGGGTCTACAATGAGCAGTTCTTC.

This clonotype was detected many times. V usage is TRBV11-2 and J usage is TRBJ2-2; TRBD2 matches at 9 bases. CDR3 length equals 16 residues. The germline CDR1 and CDR2 sequences are SGHAT and FQNNGV. V lost 1 base to trimming and J lost 4 bases; unmatched junction nucleotides: 4. CDR3 DNA sequence: TGTGCCAGCAGCTTAGCTGCTAGCGGGGCCACCGGGGAGCTGTTTTTT. It encodes CASSLAASGATGELFF.

This clonotype was seen only a few times. The rearrangement links TRBV12-3 or TRBV12-4 to TRBJ1-1; D gene uncertain. The CDR3 covers 15 residues. V dropped 5 bases and J dropped 2 bases, with 15 bases sitting between them. The CDR3 spells CASSISRTTNTEAFF. CDR3 bases: TGTGCCAGCAGTATTAGTCGCACGACCAACACTGAAGCTTTCTTT.

The chain is built from TRBV4-2 and TRBJ2-7; the D is unclear. The CDR3 runs 15 residues. Germline CDR1 is LGHNA and CDR2 is YNFKEQ. V was cut by 0 bases and J by 4 bases, with 13 bases left in between. The DNA for the CDR3 is TGTGCCAGCAGCCAAGACGTGCCTACGGCTTACGAGCAGTACTTC. It is translated as CASSQDVPTAYEQYF.

In this sample, this clonotype turned up many times. The chain has TRBV7-2 and TRBJ2-1; 14 bases align to TRBD2. CDR1 and CDR2 (germline): SGHTA, FQGNSA. The CDR3 runs 17 residues. Trimming took 4 bases from V and 6 from J; bases not matched to a gene: 8. In DNA form, the CDR3 reads TGTGCCAGCAGCTGGGGGACTAGCGGGAGTCAGGGCAATGAGCAGTTCTTC. It codes for CASSWGTSGSQGNEQFF.

This clonotype was observed at least ten times. This chain uses TRBV7-9 with TRBJ2-1, with TRBD2 identical over 8 bases. The CDR3 consists of 14 residues. CDR1 SEHNR and CDR2 FQNEAQ come from the germline V gene (reference sequence). J lost 5 bases, V lost 5 bases, and 5 bases had no gene match. DNA for the CDR3: TGTGCCAGCAGCCTTAGCGGGGACCACAATGAGCAGTTCTTC. It specifies CASSLSGDHNEQFF.

This chain links TRBV28 with TRBJ2-7; D is perhaps TRBD1 (6 bases). V was clipped by 3 bases and J by 0 bases, with 21 bases between them. The CDR3 covers 18 residues. The V gene's germline CDR1 is MDHEN and CDR2 SYDVKM. In DNA, the CDR3 is TGTGCCAGCAGTTTTACCCTCCTGTGGGGGCAGACCTCCTACGAGCAGTACTTC. Residues: CASSFTLLWGQTSYEQYF.

A note on this clonotype: A single base separates this from a much larger clone, so it may be a read error. This sequence joins TRBV5-6 and TRBJ2-7; D unclear. Germline CDR1 is SGHDT and CDR2 is YYEEEE. The CDR3 contains 14 residues. V lost 3 bases, J lost 5 bases, and 15 bases lay in between. The CDR3 bases are TGTGCCAGCAGCTGGCCCCCCCGGCGGAACGAGCAGTACTTC. Translation gives CASSWPPRRNEQYF.

The rearrangement joins TRBV4-1 to TRBJ1-3; 7 positions match TRBD1. Per germline, CDR1 MGHRA and CDR2 YSYEKL. CDR3 length: 17 amino acids. With V trimmed by 1 base and J by 4 bases, 10 bases remained unmatched. In DNA, the CDR3 is TGCGCCAGCAGCCAAGTATTGGCAGGGGGGCTCGGAAACACCATATATTTT. It yields the protein CASSQVLAGGLGNTIYF.

This clonotype appeared a single time. Just one base apart from a much larger clone, this may be a read error. The chain joins TRBV5-1 to TRBJ2-1, with 8 positions matching TRBD1. CDR1 is SGHRS, CDR2 YFSETQ, per germline. The CDR3 loop spans 15 amino acids. V gave up 4 bases and J gave up 3 bases; unmatched junction bases: 6. This CDR3 reads CASSPGQVRYNEQFF. CDR3 nucleotide sequence: TGCGCCAGCAGCCCGGGACAGGTCCGCTACAATGAGCAGTTCTTC.

This clonotype was seen a handful of times. The genes are TRBV29-1 and TRBJ2-7; 7 nucleotides agree with TRBD1. Per the germline V gene, CDR1 is SQVTM and CDR2 is ANQGSEA. CDR3 length: 12 amino acids. Losses at the gene ends were 4 bases for V and 5 bases for J; bases not matched to a gene: 5. The CDR3 sequence is CSVGGRGNEQYF. DNA of the CDR3: TGCAGCGTTGGGGGCAGGGGGAACGAGCAGTACTTC.

This clonotype was detected a few times. The chain couples TRBV29-1 to TRBJ2-1, with a tentative D call TRBD2 (6 bases). CDR1 and CDR2 from the germline V gene are SQVTM and ANQGSEA. The length of the CDR3 is 13 residues. Trimming took 4 bases from V and 2 from J, leaving 9 bases between them. The CDR3 loop reads CSVAGVAYNEQFF. CDR3 nucleotide sequence: TGCAGCGTTGCGGGAGTTGCCTACAATGAGCAGTTCTTC.

This clonotype has only a few counts. The chain uses TRBV19 and TRBJ2-7; 8 nucleotides match TRBD1. With V trimmed by 8 bases and J by 3 bases, 9 bases remained unmatched. CDR1 is LNHDA and CDR2 is SQIVND in the germline V gene (reference sequence). The CDR3 contains 14 residues. This chain's CDR3 is CASRDRGFGYEQYF. The CDR3 bases are TGTGCCAGTCGAGACAGGGGATTTGGCTACGAGCAGTACTTC.

This clonotype was picked up many times. The J gene is TRBJ2-1, the V gene TRBV30, with D perhaps matching TRBD1 or TRBD2 (7 bases each). This CDR3 has 16 residues. Trimming stripped 3 bases from V and 9 bases from J, with 24 bases between. Germline CDR1 is GTSNPN and CDR2 is SVGIG (reference sequence). Here the CDR3 reads CAWSLRGGTGEIEQFF. DNA for the CDR3: TGTGCCTGGAGCCTAAGGGGGGGAACAGGGGAGATTGAGCAGTTCTTC.

This clonotype was found many times. The rearrangement links TRBV12-3 or TRBV12-4 to TRBJ2-7; TRBD1 or TRBD2 may be the D gene (5 bases each). CDR3 length: 16 residues. Trimming left V 6 bases short and J 7 bases short, with 25 bases between. The CDR3 protein is CASSDAQGRPTREQYF. The CDR3 DNA sequence: TGTGCCAGCAGCGATGCCCAGGGACGGCCAACGAGGGAGCAGTACTTC.

This sequence joins TRBV4-1 and TRBJ1-1, with 10 bases identical to TRBD1. V was pared by 7 bases and J by 1 base, with 15 bases of the junction left unmatched. The CDR3 contains 18 residues. Germline V CDR1 and CDR2: MGHRA, YSYEKL. CDR3 coding DNA: TGCGCCAGCACCCAGAGGAAAAGGGACAGGGGAGAGAACACTGAAGCTTTCTTT. It is translated as CASTQRKRDRGENTEAFF.

Ten or more counts support this clonotype. The chain combines TRBV12-3 or TRBV12-4 with TRBJ2-3; the D is unclear. Trimming removed 8 bases from V and 4 bases from J, with 7 bases in between. The CDR3 is 11 amino acids. This CDR3 reads CASGRPDTQYF. The CDR3 bases are TGTGCCAGCGGGCGGCCAGATACGCAGTATTTT.

This clonotype turned up a few times. The chain joins TRBV4-2 to TRBJ2-3; D unclear. V lost 0 bases and J 2 bases, leaving 12 bases between the germline ends. The CDR3 is made up of 16 amino acids. In germline, CDR1 is LGHNA, CDR2 YNFKEQ. CDR3 protein: CASSQEKAQPTDTQYF. The CDR3 DNA follows: TGTGCCAGCAGCCAAGAGAAGGCCCAACCCACAGATACGCAGTATTTT.

Note on this clonotype: This may be a read error, as it is one base from a much larger clone. The missing conserved phenylalanine or tryptophan at the end of this CDR3 makes a read error likely. The V and J genes are TRBV2 and TRBJ2-1; 13 bases map to TRBD2. CDR3 size: 16 residues. Germline V gives CDR1 SNHLY, CDR2 FYNNEI. The V and J ends lost 5 bases and 2 bases, in that order; junction bases with no gene match: 3. Here the CDR3 DNA reads TGTGCCAGCAGTACGGGACTAGCGGGAACCTACAATGAGCAGTTCTCC. Translated, it gives CASSTGLAGTYNEQFS.

The table lists this clonotype with many counts. The CDR3 nucleotides read TGTGCCACCAGCAGAGATGGGACACGGTCCTACGAGCAGTACTTC. This gives the protein CATSRDGTRSYEQYF. This chain uses TRBV15 with TRBJ2-7; weak D call: TRBD1 (6 bases). V lost 0 bases and J 1 base, leaving 10 bases between the germline ends. The CDR3 spans 15 residues. Germline V gives CDR1 LNHNV, CDR2 YYDKDF (reference sequence).

This clonotype was recorded a few times. J is TRBJ2-1 and V is TRBV18, with 9 bases that match TRBD2. Germline-derived CDR1 and CDR2 are KGHSH and LQKENI. V was pared by 0 bases and J by 2 bases, with 2 bases of the junction left unmatched. The CDR3 is made up of 16 amino acids. CDR3 region: CASSPPGGRAYNEQFF. The CDR3 nucleotides are TGTGCCAGCTCACCACCGGGCGGGAGGGCCTACAATGAGCAGTTCTTC. Combining the CDR3 with reference TRBV18 and TRBJ2-1 gives the whole variable domain NAGVMQNPRHLVRRRGQEARLRCSPMKGHSHVYWYRQLPEEGLKFMVYLQKENIIDESGMPKERFSAEFPKEGPSILRIQQVVRGDSAAYFCASSPPGGRAYNEQFFGPGTRLTVL.

This clonotype has ten or more counts. The V gene is TRBV6-1, the J gene TRBJ2-1; unclear D gene. The CDR3 runs to 15 residues. Germline CDR1 MNHNS, CDR2 SASEGT. V lost 6 bases and J 0 bases, leaving 12 bases between the germline ends. CDR3 DNA: TGTGCCAGCAGCCTCCTATCCACCTCCTACAATGAGCAGTTCTTC. The encoded protein is CASSLLSTSYNEQFF.

In this sample, this clonotype turned up many times. The gene calls are TRBV4-1 and TRBJ2-4; weak D call: TRBD2 (7 bases). V lost 2 bases and J 5 bases, leaving 13 bases between the germline ends. The CDR3 consists of 15 residues. The V gene's germline CDR1 is MGHRA and CDR2 YSYEKL. Here the CDR3 reads CASSQPGGLENIQYF. CDR3 sequence (DNA): TGCGCCAGCAGCCAACCCGGGGGGCTGGAAAACATTCAGTACTTC.

For this clonotype: As the CDR3 is not closed by the conserved phenylalanine or tryptophan, this likely results from a read error. V gene TRBV12-3 or TRBV12-4 combines with J gene TRBJ2-1; 9 nucleotides match TRBD1. V trimming: 6 bases; J trimming: 5 bases; junction bases outside the gene matches: 5. This CDR3 is 14 amino acids long. The CDR3 is CASRSRDRDNEQFL. The CDR3 DNA reads TGTGCCAGCAGGTCCCGGGACAGGGACAATGAGCAGTTCCTC.

This clonotype was seen ten or more times. The chain combines TRBV15 with TRBJ2-1, with TRBD2 matching 9 bases. CDR3 size: 15 residues. Germline V gives CDR1 LNHNV, CDR2 YYDKDF (reference sequence). The J segment lost 7 bases and the V segment lost 4 bases, leaving 8 bases of the junction unmatched. This CDR3 is CATSIDPREGNEQFF. The CDR3, as DNA: TGTGCCACCAGCATCGATCCGCGGGAGGGAAATGAGCAGTTCTTC.